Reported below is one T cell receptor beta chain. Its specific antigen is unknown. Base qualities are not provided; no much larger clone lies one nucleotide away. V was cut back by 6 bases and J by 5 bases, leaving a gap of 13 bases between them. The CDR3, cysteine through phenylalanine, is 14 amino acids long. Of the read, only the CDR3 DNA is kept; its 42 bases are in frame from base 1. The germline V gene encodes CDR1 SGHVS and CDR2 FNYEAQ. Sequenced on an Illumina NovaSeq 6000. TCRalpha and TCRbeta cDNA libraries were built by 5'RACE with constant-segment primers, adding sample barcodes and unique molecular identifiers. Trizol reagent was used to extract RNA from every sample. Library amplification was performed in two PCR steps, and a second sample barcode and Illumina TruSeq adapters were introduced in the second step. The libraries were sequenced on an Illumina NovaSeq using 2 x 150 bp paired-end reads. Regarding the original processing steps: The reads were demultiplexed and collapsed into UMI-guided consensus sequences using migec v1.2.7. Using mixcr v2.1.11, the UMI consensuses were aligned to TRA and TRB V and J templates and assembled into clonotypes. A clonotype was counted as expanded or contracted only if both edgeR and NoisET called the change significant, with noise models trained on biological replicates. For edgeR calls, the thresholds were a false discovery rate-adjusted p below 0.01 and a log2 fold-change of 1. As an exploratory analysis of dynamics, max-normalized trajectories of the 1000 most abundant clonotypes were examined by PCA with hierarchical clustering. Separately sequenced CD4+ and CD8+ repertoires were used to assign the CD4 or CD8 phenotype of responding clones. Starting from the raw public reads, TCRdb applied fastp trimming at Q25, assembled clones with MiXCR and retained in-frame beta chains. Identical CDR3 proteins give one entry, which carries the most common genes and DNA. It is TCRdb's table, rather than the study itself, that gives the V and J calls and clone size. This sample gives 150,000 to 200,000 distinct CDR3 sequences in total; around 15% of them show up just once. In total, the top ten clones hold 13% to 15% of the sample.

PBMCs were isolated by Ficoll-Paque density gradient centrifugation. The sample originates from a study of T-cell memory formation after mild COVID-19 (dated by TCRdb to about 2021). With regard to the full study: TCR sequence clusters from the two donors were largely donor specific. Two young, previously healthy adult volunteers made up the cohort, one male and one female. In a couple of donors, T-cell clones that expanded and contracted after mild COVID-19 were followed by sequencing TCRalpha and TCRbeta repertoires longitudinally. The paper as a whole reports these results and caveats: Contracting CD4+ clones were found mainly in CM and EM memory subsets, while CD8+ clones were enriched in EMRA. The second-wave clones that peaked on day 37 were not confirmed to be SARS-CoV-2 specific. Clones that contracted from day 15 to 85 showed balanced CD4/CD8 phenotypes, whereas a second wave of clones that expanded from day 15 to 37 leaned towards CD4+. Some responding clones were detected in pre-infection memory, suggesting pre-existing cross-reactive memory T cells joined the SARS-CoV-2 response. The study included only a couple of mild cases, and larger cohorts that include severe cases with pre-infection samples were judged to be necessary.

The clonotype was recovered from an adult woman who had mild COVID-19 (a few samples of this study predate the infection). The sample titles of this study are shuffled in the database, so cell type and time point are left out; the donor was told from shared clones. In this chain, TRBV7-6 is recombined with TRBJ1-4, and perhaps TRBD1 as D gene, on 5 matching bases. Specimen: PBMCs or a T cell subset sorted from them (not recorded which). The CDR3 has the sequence CASSKGTGNEKLFF. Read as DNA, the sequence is TGTGCCAGCAGTAAAGGGACGGGGAATGAAAAACTGTTTTTT.